The 20 T cell receptor beta chains below come from one sample, sequenced in a study of regulatory T cells in long-lasting Graves disease. Time point of the sample: newly diagnosed GD, antithyroid drugs for less than 3 months. With RNA extracted from PBMCs as input, the TCR library was made. The TCR beta library used iRepertoire HTBI primers with Arm-PCR amplification of CDR3. TCRdb called the multiplex PCR reads again in MiXCR, with one record for every CDR3 protein. Of about 440,000 distinct CDR3 sequences listed, about a sixth are singletons. This sample was shared with a second study, whose subject was T cells in Graves' hyperthyroidism and ophthalmopathy.

Sequenced here: peripheral blood mononuclear cells (PBMCs), sampled at new diagnosis, from a patient treated with antithyroid drugs. The receptors here all came from a woman between 18 and 30 years old with Graves disease.

The V gene is TRBV5-1, the J gene TRBJ1-4, with 7 bases identical to TRBD1. The germline CDR1 and CDR2 sequences are SGHRS and YFSETQ. The length of the CDR3 is 12 residues. V lost 0 bases to trimming and J lost 14 bases; unmatched junction nucleotides: 4. CDR3 nucleotide sequence: TGCGCCAGCAGCTTGGATGGAGGGGGCCTGTTTTTT. Translation gives CASSLDGGGLFF. Together with reference TRBV5-1 and TRBJ1-4, the CDR3 gives the full variable domain: KAGVTQTPRYLIKTRGQQVTLSCSPISGHRSVSWYQQTPGQGLQFLFEYFSETQRNKGNFPGRFSGRQFSNSRSEMNVSTLELGDSALYLCASSLDGGGLFFGSGTQLSVL.

At least ten counts were recorded for this clonotype. The genes are TRBV28 and TRBJ2-3, with 7 bases matching TRBD2. CDR3 length: 16 residues. V gave up 4 bases and J gave up 0 bases; unmatched junction bases: 7. Germline V gene data show CDR1 as MDHEN and CDR2 as SYDVKM. In nucleotides, the CDR3 is TGTGCCAGCAGTTCGACCACTAGCGATAGCACAGATACGCAGTATTTT. Protein: CASSSTTSDSTDTQYF. Drawing the rest from reference TRBV28 and TRBJ2-3, the complete variable domain is DVKVTQSSRYLVKRTGEKVFLECVQDMDHENMFWYRQDPGLGLRLIYFSYDVKMKEKGDIPEGYSVSREKKERFSLILESASTNQTSMYLCASSSTTSDSTDTQYFGPGTRLTVL.

The V gene is TRBV4-1, the J gene TRBJ2-6; D is perhaps TRBD1 (6 bases). The CDR3 spans 16 residues. Germline V CDR1 and CDR2: MGHRA, YSYEKL. Trimming removed 3 bases from V and 4 bases from J, with 13 bases in between. The CDR3 protein is CASSQNYGTGANVLTF. The CDR3 DNA reads as TGCGCCAGCAGCCAGAATTATGGGACAGGGGCCAACGTCCTGACTTTC.

This clonotype was observed many times. The chain couples TRBV2 to TRBJ2-2; 9 positions match TRBD1. This CDR3 has 15 residues. The germline V gene has CDR1 SNHLY and CDR2 FYNNEI. The trim removed 6 bases at V and 0 bases at J, leaving 2 bases unmatched. CDR3 nucleotide sequence: TGTGCCAGCAGCGGGACAGGGCCGAACACCGGGGAGCTGTTTTTT. Translating it yields CASSGTGPNTGELFF. The full variable domain, rest sourced from reference TRBV2 and TRBJ2-2, is EPEVTQTPSHQVTQMGQEVILRCVPISNHLYFYWYRQILGQKVEFLVSFYNNEISEKSEIFDDQFSVERPDGSNFTLKIRSTKLEDSAMYFCASSGTGPNTGELFFGEGSRLTVL.

This clonotype was counted a few times. This sequence joins TRBV5-1 and TRBJ1-3; weak D call: TRBD1 (5 bases). This CDR3 region has 16 residues. Germline CDR1 SGHRS, CDR2 YFSETQ. The V end lost 1 base, the J end lost 2 bases, and 13 bases lay between the germline ends. DNA for the CDR3: TGCGCCAGCAGCTTGTTTTCAGGGCCCCCTGGAAACACCATATATTTT. Protein sequence: CASSLFSGPPGNTIYF.

This chain uses TRBV28 with TRBJ2-7; D might be TRBD1 (5 bases). The CDR3 sequence is 15 residues long. The V and J ends lost 5 bases and 1 base respectively, with 15 bases between them. In germline, CDR1 is MDHEN, CDR2 SYDVKM. The CDR3 region has the DNA TGTGCCAGCAGTGAGCGTGGGGCTGGTTCCTACGAGCAGTACTTC. It codes for CASSERGAGSYEQYF.

The chain recombines TRBV3-1 with TRBJ1-5; D not certain. Germline V gives CDR1 LGHDT, CDR2 YNNKEL (reference sequence). The CDR3 runs to 16 residues. V dropped 0 bases and J dropped 0 bases, with 9 bases sitting between them. This CDR3 reads CASSQDPGNSNQPQHF. CDR3 nucleotides: TGTGCCAGCAGCCAAGATCCGGGGAATAGCAATCAGCCCCAGCATTTT.

Turning to this clonotype: This may be a read error: a much more frequent sequence differs by one nucleotide. The chain combines TRBV18 with TRBJ2-5; D gene unclear. The CDR3 spans 13 residues. From germline, CDR1 is KGHSH and CDR2 LQKENI. With 5 bases removed from V and 1 base from J, the gap between germline ends came to 8 bases. The CDR3 bases are TGTGCCAGCTCATCATTCCCCCAAGAGACCCAGTACTTC. This gives the protein CASSSFPQETQYF.

This clonotype was found many times. The J gene is TRBJ2-3, the V gene TRBV30; a weak D match, TRBD2 (6 bases). Trimming removed 3 bases at V and 2 bases at J, with 12 bases between. The germline V gene encodes CDR1 GTSNPN and CDR2 SVGIG (reference sequence). This CDR3 contains 14 residues. The CDR3 here is CAWSIGSHTDTQYF. CDR3 nucleotides: TGTGCCTGGAGCATCGGGAGTCACACAGATACGCAGTATTTT.

This chain joins TRBV6-1 and TRBJ1-1, with 11 bases aligning to TRBD1. J lost 4 bases, V lost 6 bases, and 4 bases had no gene match. The CDR3 consists of 14 residues. Germline CDR1 reads MNHNS; CDR2 reads SASEGT. CDR3 sequence reads: CASRSGTGGTEAFF. CDR3 nucleotides: TGTGCCAGCAGGTCCGGGACAGGGGGCACTGAAGCTTTCTTT.

V and J are TRBV28 and TRBJ1-1; D is unclear. Trimming cost V 6 bases and J 4 bases, with 12 bases left between them. The CDR3 has 13 residues. Germline-derived CDR1 and CDR2 are MDHEN and SYDVKM. The CDR3 sequence: CASSFRMGTEAFF. CDR3 nucleotide sequence: TGTGCCAGCAGCTTTAGAATGGGCACTGAAGCTTTCTTT.

This clonotype was detected many times. The genes are TRBV20-1 and TRBJ2-1; the match to TRBD2 covers 8 bases. From germline, CDR1 is DFQATT and CDR2 SNEGSKA (reference sequence). Unmatched junction bases numbered 7, after V lost 8 bases and J lost 4 bases. The CDR3 contains 13 residues. DNA of the CDR3: TGCAGTTCCGGGACTAGTTTATACAATGAGCAGTTCTTC. It encodes CSSGTSLYNEQFF.

This clonotype was detected many times. The rearrangement links TRBV24-1 to TRBJ1-5, with unresolved D. V was clipped by 4 bases and J by 11 bases, with 17 bases between them. Per the germline V gene, CDR1 is KGHDR and CDR2 is SFDVKD. This CDR3 spans 14 amino acids. The CDR3 DNA follows: TGTGCCACCAGTGACTCGACCCTACAGCGAGCCCAGCATTTT. Residues: CATSDSTLQRAQHF.

This clonotype has only a few counts. This chain links TRBV20-1 with TRBJ1-5; no definite D call. The V end lost 0 bases, the J end lost 2 bases, and 11 bases lay between the germline ends. The germline V gene has CDR1 DFQATT and CDR2 SNEGSKA (reference sequence). CDR3 length equals 15 residues. The CDR3 DNA is TGCAGTGCTAGAGATACCGGGGTACGCAATCAGCCCCAGCATTTT. It specifies CSARDTGVRNQPQHF.

Only a few counts were recorded for this clonotype. The V and J genes are TRBV29-1 and TRBJ2-7; D possibly corresponds to TRBD1 (6 bases). The V gene lost 3 bases and the J gene lost 7 bases, with 13 bases spanning the gap. Germline loops: CDR1 SQVTM, CDR2 ANQGSEA. The CDR3 spans 12 residues. The CDR3 bases are TGCAGCGTTGATTGGGGACAAGGGGAGCAGTACTTC. Translating gives CSVDWGQGEQYF.

This clonotype has a handful of counts. The rearrangement joins TRBV20-1 to TRBJ2-2; D is tentatively TRBD1 or TRBD2 (7 bases each). This CDR3 comprises 13 residues. The germline CDR1 and CDR2 sequences are DFQATT and SNEGSKA (reference sequence). The V end lost 5 bases, the J end lost 6 bases, and 13 bases lay between the germline ends. The DNA of the CDR3 is TGCAGTGCTTTCCAGGGGGGGCCCGGGGAGCTGTTTTTT. Translating it yields CSAFQGGPGELFF.

This clonotype was picked up one time. The chain joins TRBV6-2 or TRBV6-3 to TRBJ1-2; no firm D call. V gave up 6 bases and J gave up 1 base, with 12 bases separating them. The CDR3 is made up of 14 amino acids. Germline CDR1 MNHEY, CDR2 SVGEGT. CDR3 bases: TGTGCCAGCAGCGTACCACGGGGTAACTATGGCTACACCTTC. It translates to CASSVPRGNYGYTF.

CDR3 sequence (DNA): TGCAGTGCTAGAAAGGGGGGGGGAGGCAATCAGCCCCAGCATTTT. Amino acid sequence: CSARKGGGGNQPQHF. The J gene is TRBJ1-5, the V gene TRBV20-1, with D possibly matching TRBD1 (6 bases). V was shortened by 2 bases and J by 2 bases, with 13 bases between the two germline ends. Looked up from germline, CDR1 is DFQATT and CDR2 is SNEGSKA (reference sequence). This CDR3 has 15 residues.

This chain uses TRBV18 with TRBJ1-1; 9 nucleotides line up with TRBD1. V trimming: 4 bases; J trimming: 11 bases; junction bases outside the gene matches: 11. Germline CDR1 reads KGHSH; CDR2 reads LQKENI. The CDR3 is made up of 14 amino acids. The CDR3, as DNA: TGTGCCAGCTCACAGAACCGGGACAGGGTTTTGGCTTTCTTT. Translation gives CASSQNRDRVLAFF.

The chain recombines TRBV20-1 with TRBJ2-6, with D possibly being TRBD2 (6 bases). This CDR3 has 17 amino acids. The germline V and J ends were trimmed by 6 bases and 1 base, with 19 bases remaining between them. Germline V gives CDR1 DFQATT, CDR2 SNEGSKA (reference sequence). CDR3 residues: CSALLGRSRSGANVLTF. CDR3 sequence (DNA): TGCAGTGCACTGTTGGGGAGGAGTAGGTCTGGGGCCAACGTCCTGACTTTC.